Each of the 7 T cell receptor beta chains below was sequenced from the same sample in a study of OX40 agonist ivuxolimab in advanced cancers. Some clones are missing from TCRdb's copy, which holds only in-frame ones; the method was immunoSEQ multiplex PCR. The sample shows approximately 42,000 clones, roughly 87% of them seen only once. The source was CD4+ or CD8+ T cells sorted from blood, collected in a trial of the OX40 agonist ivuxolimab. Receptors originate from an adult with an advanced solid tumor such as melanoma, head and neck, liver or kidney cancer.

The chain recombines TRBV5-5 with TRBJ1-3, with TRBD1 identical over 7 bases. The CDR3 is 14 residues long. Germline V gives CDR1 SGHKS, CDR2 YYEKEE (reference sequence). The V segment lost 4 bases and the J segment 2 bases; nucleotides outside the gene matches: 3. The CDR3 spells CASSTGTAGNTIYF. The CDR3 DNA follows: TGTGCCAGCAGCACCGGGACAGCTGGAAACACCATATATTTT.

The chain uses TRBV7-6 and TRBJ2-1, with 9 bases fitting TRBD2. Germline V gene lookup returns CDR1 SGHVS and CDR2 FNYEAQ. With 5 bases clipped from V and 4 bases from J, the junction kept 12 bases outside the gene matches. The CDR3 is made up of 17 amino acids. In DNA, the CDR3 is TGTGCCAGCAGCCATGTCGCTCTAGCGGGGCATTACAATGAGCAGTTCTTC. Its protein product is CASSHVALAGHYNEQFF.

The CDR3 DNA reads TGTGCCGTACCGGGGGGCACATCCTACGAGCAGTACTTC. Translating gives CAVPGGTSYEQYF. V is TRBV7-9 and J is TRBJ2-7, with a weak D call TRBD2 (7 bases). The length of the CDR3 is 13 residues. Germline CDR1 reads SEHNR; CDR2 reads FQNEAQ (reference sequence). Trimming stripped 11 bases from V and 1 base from J, with 15 bases between.

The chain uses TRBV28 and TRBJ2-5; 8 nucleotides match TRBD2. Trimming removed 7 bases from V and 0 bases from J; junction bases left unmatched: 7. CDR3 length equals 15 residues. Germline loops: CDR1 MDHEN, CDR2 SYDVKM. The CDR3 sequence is CASTLTAGDQETQYF. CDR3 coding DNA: TGTGCCAGCACGTTAACAGCGGGGGACCAAGAGACCCAGTACTTC.

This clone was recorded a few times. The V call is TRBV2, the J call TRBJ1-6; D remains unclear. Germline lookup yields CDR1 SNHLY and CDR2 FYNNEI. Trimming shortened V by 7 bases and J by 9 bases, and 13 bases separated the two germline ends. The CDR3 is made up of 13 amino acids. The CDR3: CASIGRPCSPLHF. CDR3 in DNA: TGTGCCAGCATAGGCAGGCCTTGTTCACCCCTCCACTTT.

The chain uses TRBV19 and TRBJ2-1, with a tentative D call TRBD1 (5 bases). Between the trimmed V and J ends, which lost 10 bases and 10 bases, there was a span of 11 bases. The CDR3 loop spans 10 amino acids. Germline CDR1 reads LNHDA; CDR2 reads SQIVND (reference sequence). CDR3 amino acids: CAKTRQEQFF. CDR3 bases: TGTGCCAAAACTCGACAGGAGCAGTTCTTC. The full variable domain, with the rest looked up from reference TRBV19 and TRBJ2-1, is DGGITQSPKYLFRKEGQNVTLSCEQNLNHDAMYWYRQDPGQGLRLIYYSQIVNDFQKGDIAEGYSVSREKKESFPLTVTSAQKNPTAFYLCAKTRQEQFFGPGTRLTVL.

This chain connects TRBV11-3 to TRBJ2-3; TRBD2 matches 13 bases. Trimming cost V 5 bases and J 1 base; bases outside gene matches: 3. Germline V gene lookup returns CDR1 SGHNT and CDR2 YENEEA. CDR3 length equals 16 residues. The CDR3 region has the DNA TGTGCCAGCAGCCCTGGACTAGCGGGGGGCACAGATACGCAGTATTTT. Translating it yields CASSPGLAGGTDTQYF.